The 14 T cell receptor beta chains below all came from one sample that was sequenced in a study of long-term antiretroviral therapy in people with HIV (dated by TCRdb to the early 2020s). The immunoSEQ hsTCRB v3.0 assay was used at survey level resolution for TRB variable region sequencing. TCRdb retrieved this table from immuneACCESS and kept in-frame rearrangements only. Not all clones are present; in checked studies, unresolved V genes account for under half, and no reason is known for the remainder. The sample table records tens of thousands of clones; roughly 84% of these occur just once. Jointly, the top ten make up 8% to 9% of the sample. Source: unsorted PBMCs, taken 3 years after starting antiretroviral therapy. The receptor set was obtained from a man aged 35 to 55 with HIV.

The rearrangement joins TRBV5-1 to TRBJ1-1, with 9 bases fitting TRBD1. CDR1 and CDR2 (germline): SGHRS, YFSETQ. V was pared by 2 bases and J by 0 bases, with 8 bases of the junction left unmatched. The CDR3 loop spans 17 amino acids. CDR3 region: CASSFGGTGRMNTEAFF. The DNA of the CDR3 is TGCGCCAGCAGCTTTGGGGGGACAGGGAGGATGAACACTGAAGCTTTCTTT.

V and J are TRBV11-2 and TRBJ2-7, with 9 bases aligning to TRBD2. Trimming removed 1 base from V and 6 bases from J; junction bases left unmatched: 16. Looked up from germline, CDR1 is SGHAT and CDR2 is FQNNGV. The CDR3 is 18 residues long. The CDR3 protein is CASSLGPWREGVVIEQYF. The CDR3 DNA sequence: TGTGCCAGCAGCTTAGGGCCCTGGCGGGAGGGCGTTGTCATCGAGCAGTACTTC.

The V and J genes are TRBV5-6 and TRBJ1-4, with a possible D match to TRBD1 (5 bases). The CDR3 length is 14 residues. V was pared by 2 bases and J by 8 bases, with 13 bases between. Germline V CDR1 and CDR2: SGHDT, YYEEEE. In DNA form, the CDR3 reads TGTGCCAGCAGCTTCACGTCGCAGGGAGAAAAACTGTTTTTT. This codes for CASSFTSQGEKLFF. The variable domain in full, with the rest retrieved from reference TRBV5-6 and TRBJ1-4, is DAGVTQSPTHLIKTRGQQVTLRCSPKSGHDTVSWYQQALGQGPQFIFQYYEEEERQRGNFPDRFSGHQFPNYSSELNVNALLLGDSALYLCASSFTSQGEKLFFGSGTQLSVL.

CDR3 sequence: CASSVGGNNYGYTF. The CDR3 nucleotides read TGTGCCAGCAGCGTGGGAGGGAATAACTATGGCTACACCTTC. The chain recombines TRBV13 with TRBJ1-2; D call uncertain. Looked up from germline, CDR1 is PRHDT and CDR2 is FYEKMQ (reference sequence). The length of the CDR3 is 14 residues. Trimming pared 5 bases from V and 1 base from J, leaving 11 bases between.

The chain links TRBV6-5 to TRBJ2-3; D possibly corresponds to TRBD2 (5 bases). The germline CDR1 and CDR2 sequences are MNHEY and SVGAGI. The CDR3 runs to 15 residues. Trimming cost V 4 bases and J 10 bases, with 21 bases left between them. The CDR3 DNA is TGTGCCAGCAGTTTAGAAAGCGGAACACAGATATCGCAGTATTTT. It specifies CASSLESGTQISQYF.

The chain employs TRBV4-1 and TRBJ2-1; 8 bases match TRBD2. V was clipped by 4 bases and J by 0 bases; unmatched bases: 2. Germline V gene lookup returns CDR1 MGHRA and CDR2 YSYEKL. The CDR3 has 15 amino acids. The CDR3 nucleotides read TGCGCCAGCAGCCCTGGACTAGCCTCCTACAATGAGCAGTTCTTC. Its protein product is CASSPGLASYNEQFF.

The V gene is TRBV19, the J gene TRBJ1-2; D not resolved. Germline assignment: CDR1 LNHDA and CDR2 SQIVND (reference sequence). Trimming removed 8 bases at V and 8 bases at J, with 9 bases between. This CDR3 has 10 amino acids. In DNA form, the CDR3 reads TGTGCCAGTTCCTCGGGGGGCTACACCTTC. Protein sequence: CASSSGGYTF.

The CDR3 reads CASSVGISLGVTDTQYF. Written as DNA, the CDR3 is TGTGCCAGCAGCGTAGGGATTAGCCTGGGCGTCACAGATACGCAGTATTTT. The chain combines TRBV9 with TRBJ2-3; no reliable D call. V dropped 0 bases and J dropped 2 bases, with 16 bases sitting between them. Per germline, CDR1 SGDLS and CDR2 YYNGEE. This CDR3 has 17 residues.

The rearrangement joins TRBV5-5 to TRBJ2-1; D is uncertain. CDR3 size: 15 residues. The germline V and J ends were trimmed by 0 bases and 0 bases, with 7 bases remaining between them. Germline V gene sequence: CDR1 SGHKS, CDR2 YYEKEE (reference sequence). CDR3 in DNA: TGTGCCAGCAGCTTGGGAGCCGACTCCTACAATGAGCAGTTCTTC. Encoded protein: CASSLGADSYNEQFF.

The chain has TRBV4-2 and TRBJ1-4; 10 bases agree with TRBD1. Germline trimming cut 0 bases from V and 7 bases from J; bases unmatched to any gene: 5. CDR1 and CDR2 from the germline V gene are LGHNA and YNFKEQ. The CDR3 totals 16 residues. The CDR3 region is CASSQDPTGGVEKLFF. The CDR3 DNA sequence: TGTGCCAGCAGCCAAGATCCGACAGGGGGCGTTGAAAAACTGTTTTTT.

In this sample, this clone turned up once. This chain joins TRBV4-2 and TRBJ2-3; 10 nucleotides agree with TRBD2. CDR1 and CDR2 from the germline V gene are LGHNA and YNFKEQ. V gave up 0 bases and J gave up 1 base; unmatched junction bases: 7. The CDR3 extends over 18 amino acids. CDR3 sequence (DNA): TGTGCCAGCAGCCAAGATCCATTGGGACTAGCGCGCACAGATACGCAGTATTTT. The encoded protein is CASSQDPLGLARTDTQYF.

The chain uses TRBV5-5 and TRBJ1-5; 7 bases agree with TRBD1. With 3 bases clipped from V and 4 bases from J, the junction kept 7 bases outside the gene matches. Germline-derived CDR1 and CDR2 are SGHKS and YYEKEE (reference sequence). The CDR3 contains 15 residues. CDR3 in amino acids: CASSSTGADNQPQHF. CDR3 in DNA: TGTGCCAGCAGCTCTACAGGGGCCGATAATCAGCCCCAGCATTTT. Full variable domain (rest looked up from reference TRBV5-5 and TRBJ1-5): DAGVTQSPTHLIKTRGQQVTLRCSPISGHKSVSWYQQVLGQGPQFIFQYYEKEERGRGNFPDRFSARQFPNYSSELNVNALLLGDSALYLCASSSTGADNQPQHFGDGTRLSIL.

The gene calls are TRBV7-9 and TRBJ1-2, with D perhaps matching TRBD1 (6 bases). The CDR3 totals 13 residues. Trimming cost V 8 bases and J 3 bases, with 13 bases left between them. The germline CDR1 and CDR2 sequences are SEHNR and FQNEAQ (reference sequence). CDR3 bases: TGTGCCAGCGGGGAGGGGGTGTACTATGGCTACACCTTC. This encodes CASGEGVYYGYTF.

V gene TRBV25-1 combines with J gene TRBJ2-7; D gene unclear. Trimming removed 5 bases at V and 9 bases at J, with 17 bases between. Germline V gene data show CDR1 as MGHDK and CDR2 as SYGVNS. The length of the CDR3 is 13 residues. The CDR3 loop reads CASSPPRDVGQYF. In DNA, the CDR3 is TGTGCCAGCAGTCCCCCTAGGGATGTCGGGCAGTACTTC.